The 15 T cell receptor beta chains given below trace back to one sample, sequenced in a study of identical twins. TCRdb itself ran the 5' RACE reads through MiXCR, one entry per CDR3 protein. The sample contains 1.5 million to 2 million distinct CDR3 sequences, about 32% of which appear only once. Sequenced material: cord blood. These receptors all stem from a newborn girl in good health.

In regard to this clonotype: A much bigger clone sits one base away, suggesting this may be a read error. The chain recombines TRBV6-1 with TRBJ2-7; TRBD1 is a possible D gene (6 bases). This CDR3 comprises 13 residues. CDR1 is MNHNS and CDR2 is SASEGT in the germline V gene. V lost 7 bases and J 0 bases, leaving 10 bases between the germline ends. As DNA, the CDR3 is TGTGCCAGCATGAGGGACACCTCCTACGAGCAGTACTTC. Its translation is CASMRDTSYEQYF.

The rearrangement uses TRBV10-3 and TRBJ2-7; 9 bases align to TRBD2. The J call may be mistaken, given a closer DNA end match to TRBJ2-5. This CDR3 contains 16 residues. CDR1 and CDR2 (germline): ENHRY, SYGVKD. The CDR3 nucleotides are TGTGCCATCAGTGAAGGTTCAGCGGGGGGCTTTGGGACCCAGTACTTC. It yields the protein CAISEGSAGGFGTQYF.

This clonotype occurred a few times. V and J are TRBV11-2 and TRBJ2-1, with 14 bases fitting TRBD2. Germline CDR1 reads SGHAT; CDR2 reads FQNNGV. This CDR3 is built from 17 residues. V gave up 3 bases and J gave up 4 bases; unmatched junction bases: 5. CDR3 sequence (DNA): TGTGCCAGCAGCTTCAGACTAGCGGGAGGGAAATACAATGAGCAGTTCTTC. Its translation is CASSFRLAGGKYNEQFF.

The CDR3, as DNA: TGCAGTGCCACCAAACTAGCGGGAACAGATACGCAGTATTTT. It encodes CSATKLAGTDTQYF. The rearrangement joins TRBV20-1 to TRBJ2-3, with 10 bases matching TRBD2. This CDR3 has 14 amino acids. The germline V gene encodes CDR1 DFQATT and CDR2 SNEGSKA (reference sequence). The junction had 6 bases not matched to a gene; V was cut back by 6 bases and J by 3 bases.

V gene TRBV5-1 combines with J gene TRBJ2-1; the match to TRBD2 covers 10 bases. In germline, CDR1 is SGHRS, CDR2 YFSETQ. V trimming: 6 bases; J trimming: 9 bases; junction bases outside the gene matches: 9. This CDR3 region has 14 residues. This CDR3 reads CASKLTSGVGEQFF. In nucleotides, the CDR3 is TGCGCCAGCAAACTAACTAGCGGGGTGGGTGAGCAGTTCTTC.

This clonotype has a count of ten or more. V usage is TRBV24-1 and J usage is TRBJ2-3, with 8 bases fitting TRBD2. The V segment lost 4 bases and the J segment 1 base; nucleotides outside the gene matches: 0. The CDR3 extends over 14 amino acids. Per germline, CDR1 KGHDR and CDR2 SFDVKD. The CDR3 sequence: CATSERGGTDTQYF. The CDR3 nucleotides read TGTGCCACCAGTGAGCGGGGGGGCACAGATACGCAGTATTTT.

Of note for this clonotype: A single base separates this from a much larger clone, so it may be a read error. The gene calls are TRBV11-2 and TRBJ1-1; D is unclear. Per germline, CDR1 SGHAT and CDR2 FQNNGV. CDR3 size: 12 residues. CDR3 nucleotides: TGTGCCAGCAGCTTAGACAGGACTGGAGCTTTCTTT. The encoded protein is CASSLDRTGAFF.

The J gene is TRBJ2-3, the V gene TRBV30, with D hard to call. Looked up from germline, CDR1 is GTSNPN and CDR2 is SVGIG (reference sequence). V was pared by 2 bases and J by 5 bases, with 11 bases between. The CDR3 length is 13 residues. The CDR3 spells CAWSRSVGDTQYF. The CDR3 region has the DNA TGTGCCTGGAGTAGGTCCGTCGGAGATACGCAGTATTTT.

The J gene is TRBJ1-4, the V gene TRBV5-1; 7 bases agree with TRBD1. Germline V gene lookup returns CDR1 SGHRS and CDR2 YFSETQ. The CDR3 is made up of 15 amino acids. With 0 bases clipped from V and 6 bases from J, the junction kept 5 bases outside the gene matches. The CDR3 reads CASSLGTGTYEKLFF. The CDR3 nucleotides read TGCGCCAGCAGCTTGGGGACAGGAACCTATGAAAAACTGTTTTTT.

The CDR3 loop is CASRGIGNTGELFF. Here the CDR3 DNA reads TGTGCCAGCAGGGGCATCGGGAACACCGGGGAGCTGTTTTTT. The chain uses TRBV2 and TRBJ2-2; D remains ambiguous. CDR1 is SNHLY and CDR2 is FYNNEI in the germline V gene. There are 14 residues in the CDR3. Trimming took off 6 bases at V and 1 base at J, with 9 bases between the two ends.

The chain recombines TRBV20-1 with TRBJ2-5; D tentatively reads TRBD1 or TRBD2 (7 bases each). CDR3 length: 12 amino acids. Germline CDR1 and CDR2: DFQATT and SNEGSKA (reference sequence). The V end lost 6 bases, the J end lost 5 bases, and 13 bases lay between the germline ends. CDR3 sequence reads: CSAPQGGETQYF. Here the CDR3 DNA reads TGCAGTGCCCCGCAGGGGGGGGAGACCCAGTACTTC.

A single count supports this clonotype. V and J are TRBV28 and TRBJ2-5; maybe TRBD1 (6 bases). The closer fit of TRBJ2-7 to the DNA end suggests the J call may be wrong. Germline V gene sequence: CDR1 MDHEN, CDR2 SYDVKM. The CDR3 contains 13 residues. The CDR3 DNA reads as TGTGCCAGCAGTTTGGGGGCCCCCTGCGAGCAGTACTTC. It yields the protein CASSLGAPCEQYF.

The chain joins TRBV20-1 to TRBJ2-5; 15 bases are a match to TRBD2. The CDR3 totals 14 residues. Germline V lookup: CDR1 DFQATT, CDR2 SNEGSKA (reference sequence). Trimming took 6 bases from V and 4 from J; bases not matched to a gene: 3. CDR3 DNA: TGCAGTGCGCGGGGACTAGCGGGAGGAGAGACCCAGTACTTC. Protein sequence: CSARGLAGGETQYF.

In this sample, this clonotype turned up a few times. The rearrangement joins TRBV24-1 to TRBJ2-1, with D possibly being TRBD1 (6 bases). The CDR3 contains 16 residues. Trimming shortened V by 7 bases and J by 2 bases, and 17 bases separated the two germline ends. The germline V gene has CDR1 KGHDR and CDR2 SFDVKD. The CDR3 region has the DNA TGTGCCACCAGCGACGATGGGGGCTCTACCTACAATGAGCAGTTCTTC. Its translation is CATSDDGGSTYNEQFF.

This clonotype was found many times. This chain joins TRBV10-3 and TRBJ1-2; perhaps TRBD1 as D (5 bases). The CDR3 spans 15 residues. The V gene's germline CDR1 is ENHRY and CDR2 SYGVKD. Deletions cut 0 bases from V and 2 bases from J, with 10 bases between. As DNA, the CDR3 is TGTGCCATCAGTGAGTCGACAGCCTCCAACTATGGCTACACCTTC. It specifies CAISESTASNYGYTF.